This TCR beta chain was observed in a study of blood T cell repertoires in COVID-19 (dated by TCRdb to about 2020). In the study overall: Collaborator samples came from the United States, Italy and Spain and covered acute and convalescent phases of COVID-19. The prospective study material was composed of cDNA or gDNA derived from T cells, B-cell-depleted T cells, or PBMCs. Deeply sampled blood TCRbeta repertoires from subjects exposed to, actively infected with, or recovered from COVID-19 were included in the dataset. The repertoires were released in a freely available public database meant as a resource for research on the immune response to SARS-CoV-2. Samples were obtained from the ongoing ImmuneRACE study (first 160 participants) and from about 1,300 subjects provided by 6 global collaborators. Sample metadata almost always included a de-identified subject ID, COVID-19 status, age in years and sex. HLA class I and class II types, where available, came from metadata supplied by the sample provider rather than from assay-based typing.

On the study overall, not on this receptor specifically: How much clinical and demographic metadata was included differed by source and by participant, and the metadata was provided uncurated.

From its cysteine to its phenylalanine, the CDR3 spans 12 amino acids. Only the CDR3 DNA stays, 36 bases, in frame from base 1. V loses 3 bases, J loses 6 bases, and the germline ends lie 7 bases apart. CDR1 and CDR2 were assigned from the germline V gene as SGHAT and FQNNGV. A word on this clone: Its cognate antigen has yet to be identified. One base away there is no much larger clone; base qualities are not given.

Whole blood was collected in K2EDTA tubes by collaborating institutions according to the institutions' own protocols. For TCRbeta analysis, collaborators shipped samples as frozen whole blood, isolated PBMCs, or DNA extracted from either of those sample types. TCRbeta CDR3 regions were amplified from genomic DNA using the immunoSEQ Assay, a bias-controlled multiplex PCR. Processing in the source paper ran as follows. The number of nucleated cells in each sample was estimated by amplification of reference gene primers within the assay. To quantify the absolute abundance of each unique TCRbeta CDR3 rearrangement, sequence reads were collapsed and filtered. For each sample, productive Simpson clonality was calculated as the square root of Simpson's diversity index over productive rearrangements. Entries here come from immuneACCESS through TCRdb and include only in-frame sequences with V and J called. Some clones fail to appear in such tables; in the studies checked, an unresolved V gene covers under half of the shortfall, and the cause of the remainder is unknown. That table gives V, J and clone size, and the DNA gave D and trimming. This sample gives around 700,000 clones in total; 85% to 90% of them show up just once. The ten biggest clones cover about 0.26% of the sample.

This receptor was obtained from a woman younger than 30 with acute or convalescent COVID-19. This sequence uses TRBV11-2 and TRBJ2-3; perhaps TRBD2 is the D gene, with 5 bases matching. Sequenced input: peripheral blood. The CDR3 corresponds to CASSFSVDTQYF. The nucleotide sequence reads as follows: TGTGCCAGCAGCTTTAGCGTGGATACGCAGTATTTT.